The rows below give T cell receptor beta chains drawn from one sample of a study of cytomegalovirus exposure and HLA in healthy donors. Repertoires were generated with immunoSEQ multiplex PCR, while TCRdb's copy carries only in-frame clones and drops some. The sample includes roughly 60,000 clones. Sequenced sample: PBMCs. All receptors come from a woman under 30 in good health and CMV-seronegative. CDR3s include the opening cysteine and the closing phenylalanine or tryptophan. D genes are given only for firm matches.

CDR3: CATLGPGPYEQYF
DNA: TGTGCCACCCTAGGGCCAGGGCCCTACGAGCAGTACTTC
V: TRBV6-1
D: NA
J: TRBJ2-7

CDR3: CASRFTSGGAYEQFF
DNA: TGTGCCAGCAGGTTCACTAGCGGGGGGGCGTATGAGCAGTTCTTC
V: TRBV6-1
D: TRBD2
J: TRBJ2-1

CDR3: CASSSIPSTGQDPYEQYF
DNA: TGCGCCAGCAGCTCGATCCCCTCCACGGGACAGGATCCCTACGAGCAGTACTTC
V: TRBV5-1
D: TRBD1
J: TRBJ2-7

CDR3: CASSIGFDREYYGYTF
DNA: TGTGCCAGTAGTATAGGTTTCGACAGGGAGTACTATGGCTACACCTTC
V: TRBV19
D: TRBD1
J: TRBJ1-2

CDR3: CASTKGQGDTGELFF
DNA: TGTGCCAGCACAAAAGGACAGGGAGACACCGGGGAGCTGTTTTTT
V: TRBV11-3
D: TRBD1
J: TRBJ2-2

CDR3: CASSLTNTYEQYF
DNA: TGTGCCAGCTCTTTGACAAATACCTACGAGCAGTACTTC
V: TRBV18
D: NA
J: TRBJ2-7

CDR3: CASSYDPGAGIYGYTF
DNA: TGTGCCAGCAGTTACGATCCAGGGGCCGGGATCTATGGCTACACCTTC
V: TRBV6-5
D: NA
J: TRBJ1-2

CDR3: CASKKQGNEQFF
DNA: TGTGCCAGCAAAAAACAGGGCAATGAGCAGTTCTTC
V: TRBV27
D: NA
J: TRBJ2-1

CDR3: CASNQGQGIWQFF
DNA: TGCGCCAGCAACCAAGGACAGGGAATTTGGCAGTTCTTC
V: TRBV5-1
D: TRBD1
J: TRBJ2-1

CDR3: CASSWGTGGTEAFF
DNA: TGTGCCAGCAGTTGGGGGACAGGGGGGACTGAAGCTTTCTTT
V: TRBV6-5
D: TRBD1
J: TRBJ1-1

CDR3: CASSTGTGGLYGYTF
DNA: TGTGCCAGCAGTACCGGGACAGGGGGCCTCTATGGCTACACCTTC
V: TRBV6-5
D: TRBD1
J: TRBJ1-2

CDR3: CASSIGQGTEAFF
DNA: TGTGCCAGCAGTATAGGACAGGGCACTGAAGCTTTCTTT
V: TRBV6-1
D: TRBD1
J: TRBJ1-1

CDR3: CASSSREGSYEQYF
DNA: TGTGCCAGCTCAAGCAGGGAGGGCTCCTACGAGCAGTACTTC
V: TRBV18
D: TRBD2
J: TRBJ2-7

CDR3: CASSLDTHTGELFF
DNA: TGTGCTAGCAGCCTCGACACACACACCGGGGAGCTGTTTTTT
V: TRBV7-7
D: NA
J: TRBJ2-2

CDR3: CASSSGDLAIGDEQFF
DNA: TGTGCCAGCAGTTCCGGCGACTTGGCCATTGGTGATGAGCAGTTCTTC
V: TRBV6-6
D: NA
J: TRBJ2-1

CDR3: CASGTDRPNYEQYF
DNA: TGTGCCAGCGGAACCGACAGGCCCAACTACGAGCAGTACTTC
V: TRBV7-9
D: NA
J: TRBJ2-7

CDR3: CATPISSLRAQYF
DNA: TGCGCCACCCCCATTTCTAGCCTCCGTGCCCAGTACTTC
V: TRBV5-1
D: NA
J: TRBJ2-5

CDR3: CASSPWGGANYGYTF
DNA: TGTGCCAGCAGCCCTTGGGGGGGTGCTAACTATGGCTACACCTTC
V: TRBV11-2
D: NA
J: TRBJ1-2

CDR3: CASRAPGTGLYGYTF
DNA: TGTGCCAGCAGAGCTCCCGGGACAGGGCTTTATGGCTACACCTTC
V: TRBV25-1
D: TRBD1
J: TRBJ1-2

CDR3: CASSQDLRGTDGYTF
DNA: TGTGCCAGCAGCCAAGACCTTAGGGGCACGGATGGCTACACCTTC
V: TRBV14
D: NA
J: TRBJ1-2

CDR3: CASIIPGKKKETQYF
DNA: TGCGCCAGCATTATTCCGGGAAAGAAGAAAGAGACCCAGTACTTC
V: TRBV5-1
D: NA
J: TRBJ2-5

CDR3: CASSAGLAGHLQETQYF
DNA: TGTGCCAGCAGCGCGGGACTAGCGGGCCATCTCCAAGAGACCCAGTACTTC
V: TRBV13
D: TRBD2
J: TRBJ2-5

CDR3: CASSQDPQVVYGYTF
DNA: TGCGCCAGCAGCCAAGACCCACAGGTGGTCTATGGCTACACCTTC
V: TRBV4-1
D: NA
J: TRBJ1-2

CDR3: CASSSGQVYGYTF
DNA: TGTGCCAGCAGTTCGGGACAGGTCTATGGCTACACCTTC
V: TRBV28
D: TRBD1
J: TRBJ1-2

CDR3: CAWSWTGGTDTQYF
DNA: TGTGCCTGGAGTTGGACAGGGGGCACAGATACGCAGTATTTT
V: TRBV30
D: TRBD1
J: TRBJ2-3

CDR3: CAGGQGPYEQYF
DNA: TGTGCCGGTGGACAGGGACCCTACGAGCAGTACTTC
V: TRBV2
D: TRBD1
J: TRBJ2-7

CDR3: CASMGTSFSYEQYF
DNA: TGTGCCAGCATGGGGACTAGCTTCTCCTACGAGCAGTACTTC
V: TRBV2
D: TRBD2
J: TRBJ2-7

CDR3: CASSIPPTSGSPYEQYF
DNA: TGTGCCAGTAGTATACCCCCCACTAGCGGGAGTCCCTACGAGCAGTACTTC
V: TRBV19
D: TRBD2
J: TRBJ2-7